This T cell receptor (beta chain) was identified in a study of blood T cell repertoires in COVID-19 (TCRdb year 2020). About the investigation overall: Samples covering the acute and convalescent phases of COVID-19 were provided by collaborators in the United States, Italy and Spain. The prospective study material was composed of cDNA or gDNA derived from T cells, B-cell-depleted T cells, or PBMCs. Subjects who had been exposed to COVID-19, were actively infected with it, or had recovered from it provided the deeply sampled blood TCRbeta repertoires that made up the dataset. The repertoires were released in a freely available public database intended as a resource for research on the immune response to SARS-CoV-2. Samples came from the ongoing ImmuneRACE study (first 160 participants) plus 1,254 subjects from 6 global collaborators. Nearly every sample came with metadata listing a de-identified subject ID, COVID-19 status, age in years and sex. HLA class I and class II types, where available, came from metadata supplied by the sample provider rather than from assay-based typing.

Overall study results and their limits: Clinical and demographic metadata were provided uncurated, with the amount varying by source and participant.

Whole blood was collected in K2EDTA tubes by collaborating institutions according to the institutions' own protocols. Collaborator samples were shipped for TCRbeta analysis as frozen whole blood, isolated PBMCs, or DNA extracted from either sample type. A note on this clone: Its binding antigen is unknown. The record has no base qualities; no much larger clone is one base away.

The immunoSEQ Assay, a bias-controlled multiplex PCR, was used to amplify TCRbeta CDR3 regions from genomic DNA. The authors' pipeline ran thus. The number of nucleated cells in each sample was estimated from the amplification of reference gene primers within the assay. To quantify the absolute abundance of each unique TCRbeta CDR3 rearrangement, sequence reads were collapsed and filtered. For each sample, productive Simpson clonality was calculated as the square root of Simpson's diversity index across productive rearrangements. The table comes from immuneACCESS by way of TCRdb, which keeps in-frame sequences with V and J called. Part of the clones is missing from these tables; in studies checked, under half for an unresolved V gene and the rest for unknown reasons. The V and J calls and clone size are taken from that table; D and trimming were inferred from the DNA. This sample is represented by about 150,000 clones; around 83% of them were singletons. The top ten hold 29% of the sample.

V loses 6 bases at its end and J loses 2 bases; junction bases beyond the gene matches: 4. The germline V gene gives CDR1 as MNHEY and CDR2 as SVGAGI. Spanning cysteine to phenylalanine, the CDR3 consists of 13 amino acids. This entry keeps only the CDR3 DNA: 39 bases, framed from base 1. This chain joins TRBV6-5 to TRBJ2-7, with TRBD1 identical over 7 junction bases. The receptor's source is a woman between 55 and 75 years old with acute or convalescent COVID-19. The source material was peripheral blood. The CDR3 in this case is CASSWDRAYEQYF. The nucleotide sequence is TGTGCCAGCAGCTGGGACAGAGCCTACGAGCAGTACTTC.